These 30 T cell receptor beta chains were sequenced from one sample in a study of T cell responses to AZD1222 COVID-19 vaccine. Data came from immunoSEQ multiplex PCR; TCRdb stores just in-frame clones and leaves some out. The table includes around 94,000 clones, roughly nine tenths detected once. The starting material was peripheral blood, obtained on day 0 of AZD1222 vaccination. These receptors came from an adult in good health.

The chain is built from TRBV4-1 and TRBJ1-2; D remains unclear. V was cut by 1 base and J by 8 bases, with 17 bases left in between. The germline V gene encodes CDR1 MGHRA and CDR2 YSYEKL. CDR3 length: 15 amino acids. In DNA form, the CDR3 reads TGCGCCAGCAGCCAAGTTGTCGGGGATCCGTGGGGCTACACCTTC. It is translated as CASSQVVGDPWGYTF.

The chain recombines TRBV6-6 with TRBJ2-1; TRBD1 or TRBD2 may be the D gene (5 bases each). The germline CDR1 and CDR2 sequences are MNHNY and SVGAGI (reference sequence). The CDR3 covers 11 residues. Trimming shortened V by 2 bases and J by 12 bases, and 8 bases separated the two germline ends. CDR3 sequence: CASSYAGGQFF. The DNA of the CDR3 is TGTGCCAGCAGTTACGCTGGGGGGCAGTTCTTC.

The CDR3 loop reads CASSLHGNQETQYF. CDR3 nucleotide sequence: TGTGCCAGCAGCCTACATGGTAACCAAGAGACCCAGTACTTC. The rearrangement uses TRBV3-1 (or the pseudogene TRBV3-2) and TRBJ2-5; D gene unclear. The CDR3 consists of 14 residues. Trimming shortened V by 4 bases and J by 0 bases, and 9 bases separated the two germline ends. CDR1 is LGHDT and CDR2 is YNNKEL in the germline V gene (reference sequence).

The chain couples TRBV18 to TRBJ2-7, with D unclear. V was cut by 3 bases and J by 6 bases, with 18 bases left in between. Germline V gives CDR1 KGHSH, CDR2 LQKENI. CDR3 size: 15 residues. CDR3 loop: CASSPPPKGPSEQYF. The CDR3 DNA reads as TGTGCCAGCTCACCGCCACCGAAAGGACCCAGCGAGCAGTACTTC.

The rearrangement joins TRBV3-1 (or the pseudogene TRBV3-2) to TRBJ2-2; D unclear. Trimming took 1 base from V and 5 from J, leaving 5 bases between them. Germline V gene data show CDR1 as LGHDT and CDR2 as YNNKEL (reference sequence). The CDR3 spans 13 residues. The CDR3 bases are TGTGCCAGCAGCCAAGTAGGAACCGGGGAGCTGTTTTTT. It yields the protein CASSQVGTGELFF.

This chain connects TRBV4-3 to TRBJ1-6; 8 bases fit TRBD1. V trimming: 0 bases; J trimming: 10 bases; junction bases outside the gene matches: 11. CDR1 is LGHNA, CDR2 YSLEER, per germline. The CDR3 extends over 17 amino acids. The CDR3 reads CASSQEADRVASSPLHF. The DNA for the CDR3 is TGCGCCAGCAGCCAAGAGGCGGACAGGGTCGCATCATCACCCCTCCACTTT.

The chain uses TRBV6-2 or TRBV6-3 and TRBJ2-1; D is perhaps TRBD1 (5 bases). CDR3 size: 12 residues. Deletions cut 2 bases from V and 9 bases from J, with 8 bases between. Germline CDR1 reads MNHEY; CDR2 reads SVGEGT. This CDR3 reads CASSYRQGEQFF. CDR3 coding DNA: TGTGCCAGCAGTTACAGGCAGGGTGAGCAGTTCTTC.

In DNA form, the CDR3 reads TGCGCCAGCAGACCTTTCGCCACTGGCAATGAGCAGTTCTTC. It specifies CASRPFATGNEQFF. The V call is TRBV5-1, the J call TRBJ2-1; D uncertain. The V gene lost 5 bases and the J gene lost 6 bases, with 15 bases spanning the gap. Germline V lookup: CDR1 SGHRS, CDR2 YFSETQ. This CDR3 spans 14 amino acids.

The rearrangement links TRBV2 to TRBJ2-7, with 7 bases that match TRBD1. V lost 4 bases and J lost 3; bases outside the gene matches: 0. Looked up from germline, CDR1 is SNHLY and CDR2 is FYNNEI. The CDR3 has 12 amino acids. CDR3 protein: CASSGQGYEQYF. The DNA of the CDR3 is TGTGCCAGCAGTGGACAGGGCTACGAGCAGTACTTC. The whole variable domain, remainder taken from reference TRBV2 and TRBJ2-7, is EPEVTQTPSHQVTQMGQEVILRCVPISNHLYFYWYRQILGQKVEFLVSFYNNEISEKSEIFDDQFSVERPDGSNFTLKIRSTKLEDSAMYFCASSGQGYEQYFGPGTRLTVT.

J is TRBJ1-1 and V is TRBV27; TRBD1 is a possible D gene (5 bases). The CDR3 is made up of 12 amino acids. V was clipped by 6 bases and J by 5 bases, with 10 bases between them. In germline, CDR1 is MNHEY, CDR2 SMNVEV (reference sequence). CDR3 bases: TGTGCCAGCAGCCCTGACAGAACTGAAGCTTTCTTT. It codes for CASSPDRTEAFF.

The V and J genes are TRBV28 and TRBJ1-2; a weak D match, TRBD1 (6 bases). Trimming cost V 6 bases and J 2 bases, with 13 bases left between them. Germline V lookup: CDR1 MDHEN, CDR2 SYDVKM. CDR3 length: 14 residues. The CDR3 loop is CASSLNDRNYGYTF. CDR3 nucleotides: TGTGCCAGCAGCTTAAATGACAGGAACTATGGCTACACCTTC.

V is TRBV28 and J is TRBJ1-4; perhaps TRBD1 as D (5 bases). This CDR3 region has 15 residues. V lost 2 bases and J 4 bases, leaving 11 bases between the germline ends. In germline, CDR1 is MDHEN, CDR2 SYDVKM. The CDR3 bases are TGTGCCAGCAGTTTAGCCGGCAGGGATAATGAAAAACTGTTTTTT. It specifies CASSLAGRDNEKLFF.

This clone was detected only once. DNA of the CDR3: TGTGCCAGCAGGTTTCGGGACAGGGTAACCTATGGCTACACCTTC. It is translated as CASRFRDRVTYGYTF. V is TRBV5-6 and J is TRBJ1-2; TRBD1 agrees at 9 bases. The CDR3 totals 15 residues. Germline V CDR1 and CDR2: SGHDT, YYEEEE. Trimming took 5 bases from V and 4 from J; bases not matched to a gene: 9.

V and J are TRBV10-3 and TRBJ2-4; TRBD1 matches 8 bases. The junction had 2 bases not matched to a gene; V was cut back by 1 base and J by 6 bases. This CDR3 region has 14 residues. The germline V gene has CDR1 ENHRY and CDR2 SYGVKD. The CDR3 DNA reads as TGTGCCATCAGTGAGTTTGGACAGGGAAACATTCAGTACTTC. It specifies CAISEFGQGNIQYF.

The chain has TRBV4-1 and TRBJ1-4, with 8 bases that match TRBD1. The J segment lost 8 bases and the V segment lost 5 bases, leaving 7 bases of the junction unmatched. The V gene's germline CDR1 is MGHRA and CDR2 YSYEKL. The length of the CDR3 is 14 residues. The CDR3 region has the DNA TGCGCCAGCAGCTTCCGACAGGGGAAAGAAAAACTGTTTTTT. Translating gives CASSFRQGKEKLFF.

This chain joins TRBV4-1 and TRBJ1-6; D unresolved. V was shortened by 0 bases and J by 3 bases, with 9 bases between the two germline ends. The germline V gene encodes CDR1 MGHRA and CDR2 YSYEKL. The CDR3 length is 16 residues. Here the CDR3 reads CASSQDGRNYNSPLHF. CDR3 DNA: TGCGCCAGCAGCCAAGACGGCAGGAACTATAATTCACCCCTCCACTTT.

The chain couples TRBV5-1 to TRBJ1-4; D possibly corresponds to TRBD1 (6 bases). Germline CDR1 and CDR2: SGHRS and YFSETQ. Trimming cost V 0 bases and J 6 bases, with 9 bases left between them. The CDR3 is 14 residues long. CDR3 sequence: CASSLGGGHEKLFF. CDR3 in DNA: TGCGCCAGCAGCTTGGGAGGGGGGCATGAAAAACTGTTTTTT.

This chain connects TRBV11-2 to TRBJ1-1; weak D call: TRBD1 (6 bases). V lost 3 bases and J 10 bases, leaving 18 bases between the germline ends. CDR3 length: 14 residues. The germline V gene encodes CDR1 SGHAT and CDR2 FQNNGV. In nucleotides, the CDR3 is TGTGCCAGCAGCTTCAACTCCAGGGGACGCGCAGCTTTCTTT. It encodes CASSFNSRGRAAFF.

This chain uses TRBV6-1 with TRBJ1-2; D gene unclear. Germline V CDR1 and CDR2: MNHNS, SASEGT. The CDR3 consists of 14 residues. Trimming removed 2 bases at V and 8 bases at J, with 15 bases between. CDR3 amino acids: CASSEWGNGRGYTF. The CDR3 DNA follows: TGTGCCAGCAGTGAATGGGGTAACGGCCGCGGCTACACCTTC.

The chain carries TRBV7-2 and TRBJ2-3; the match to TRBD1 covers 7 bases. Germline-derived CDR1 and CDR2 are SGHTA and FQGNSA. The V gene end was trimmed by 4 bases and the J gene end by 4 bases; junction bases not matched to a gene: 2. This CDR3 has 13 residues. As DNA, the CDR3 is TGTGCCAGCAGCTCTCAGGGGGCAGATACGCAGTATTTT. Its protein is CASSSQGADTQYF.

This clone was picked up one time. The CDR3, as DNA: TGTGCCAGCAGCCCTTCTTGGGACCAAGAGACCCAGTACTTC. Protein product: CASSPSWDQETQYF. This chain joins TRBV3-1 (or the pseudogene TRBV3-2) and TRBJ2-5; D unclear. V dropped 4 bases and J dropped 0 bases, with 9 bases sitting between them. CDR1 LGHDT and CDR2 YNNKEL come from the germline V gene (reference sequence). The CDR3 spans 14 residues.

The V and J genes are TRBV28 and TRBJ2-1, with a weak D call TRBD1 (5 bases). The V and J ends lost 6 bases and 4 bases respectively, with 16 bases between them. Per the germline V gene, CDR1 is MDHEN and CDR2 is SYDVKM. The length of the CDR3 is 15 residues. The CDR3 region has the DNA TGTGCCAGCAGCAGAATTGACAGCCTATACAATGAGCAGTTCTTC. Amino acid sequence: CASSRIDSLYNEQFF.

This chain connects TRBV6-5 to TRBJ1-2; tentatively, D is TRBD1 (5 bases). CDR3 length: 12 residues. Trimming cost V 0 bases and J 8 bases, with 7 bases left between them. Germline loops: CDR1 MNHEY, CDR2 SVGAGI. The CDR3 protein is CASSYSQGGYTF. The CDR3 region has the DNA TGTGCCAGCAGTTACTCCCAGGGAGGCTACACCTTC.

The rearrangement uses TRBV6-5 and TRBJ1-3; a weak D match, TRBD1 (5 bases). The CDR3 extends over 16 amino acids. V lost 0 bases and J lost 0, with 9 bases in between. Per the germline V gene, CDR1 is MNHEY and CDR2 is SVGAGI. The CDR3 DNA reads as TGTGCCAGCAGTTACTCGTCAGGGACCTCTGGAAACACCATATATTTT. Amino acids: CASSYSSGTSGNTIYF.

CDR3 sequence: CSVEGQKEQFF. CDR3 DNA sequence: TGCAGCGTTGAGGGACAAAAAGAGCAGTTCTTC. This chain links TRBV29-1 with TRBJ2-1; perhaps TRBD1 as D (6 bases). Germline values: CDR1 SQVTM, CDR2 ANQGSEA. V lost 3 bases to trimming and J lost 10 bases, with 10 bases between them. CDR3 length equals 11 residues.

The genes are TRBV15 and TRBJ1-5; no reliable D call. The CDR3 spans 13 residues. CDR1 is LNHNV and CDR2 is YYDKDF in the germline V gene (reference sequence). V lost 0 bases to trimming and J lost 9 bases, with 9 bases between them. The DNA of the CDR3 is TGTGCCACCAGCAGAGATTATGACGGGCCCCAGCATTTT. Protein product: CATSRDYDGPQHF.

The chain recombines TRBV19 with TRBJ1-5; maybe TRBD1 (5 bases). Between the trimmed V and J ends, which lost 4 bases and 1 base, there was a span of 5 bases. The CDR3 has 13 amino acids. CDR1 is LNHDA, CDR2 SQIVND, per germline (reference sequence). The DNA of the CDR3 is TGTGCCAGTAGTACAGGGAGCAATCAGCCCCAGCATTTT. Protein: CASSTGSNQPQHF.

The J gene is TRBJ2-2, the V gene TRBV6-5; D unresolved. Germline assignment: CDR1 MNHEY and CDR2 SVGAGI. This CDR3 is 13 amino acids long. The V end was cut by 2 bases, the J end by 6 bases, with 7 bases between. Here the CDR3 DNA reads TGTGCCAGCAGTTACCGTCCCTCCGGGGAGCTGTTTTTT. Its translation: CASSYRPSGELFF.

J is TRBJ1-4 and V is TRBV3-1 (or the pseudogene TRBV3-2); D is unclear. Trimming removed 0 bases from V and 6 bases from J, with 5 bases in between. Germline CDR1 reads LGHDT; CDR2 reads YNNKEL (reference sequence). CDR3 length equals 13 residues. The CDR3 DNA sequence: TGTGCCAGCAGCCAAGATTGGGATGAAAAACTGTTTTTT. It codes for CASSQDWDEKLFF.

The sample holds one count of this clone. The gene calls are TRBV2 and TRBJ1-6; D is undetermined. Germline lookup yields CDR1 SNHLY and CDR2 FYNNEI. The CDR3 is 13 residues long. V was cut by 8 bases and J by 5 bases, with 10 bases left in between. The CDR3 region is CASYTWHNSPLHF. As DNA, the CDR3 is TGTGCCAGCTATACATGGCATAATTCACCCCTCCACTTT.